This T cell receptor (beta chain) originates from a study of cytomegalovirus exposure and HLA in healthy donors. This clone was detected only a few times. A multiplex PCR was run with 60 Vbeta primers and 13 Jbeta primers. TCRdb's copy holds only in-frame clones and misses some; the assay was immunoSEQ multiplex PCR. The sample consists of roughly 180,000 clones, less than 90% of them appearing once. This CDR3 region has 15 residues. From germline, CDR1 is MNHNS and CDR2 SASEGT. Trimming took 4 bases from V and 4 from J, leaving 14 bases between them. Sequencing was done on a sample of PBMCs. This clonotype was obtained from a man aged 25-45 years in good health and CMV-seronegative. The V gene is TRBV6-1, the J gene TRBJ1-5, with a possible D match to TRBD1 (5 bases). For the CDR3, the DNA is TGTGCCAGCAGTGTGGTAGTGGAGGGGAATCAGCCCCAGCATTTT. This gives the protein CASSVVVEGNQPQHF.